This T cell receptor (beta chain) comes out of a study of siplizumab effects on memory and regulatory T cells. Study-level results: Alloreactive sequences traceable to unstimulated CD4+ memory cells declined significantly under siplizumab. With siplizumab, Treg-derived clones averaged about 69% of mappable alloreactive CD4+ clones, versus 25% to 30% in controls. Few alloreactive clones mapped to unstimulated subsets.

This CDR3 contains 14 residues. Trimming removed 3 bases at V and 1 base at J, with 7 bases between. Germline V gives CDR1 SNHLY, CDR2 FYNNEI. Of note for this clone: Its cognate antigen is unknown.

The table came from immunoSEQ multiplex PCR; TCRdb's copy has only in-frame clones and leaves some out. The sample lists about 120,000 clones; around 93% were seen once. The specimen was non-Treg CD4+ T cells sorted from blood. This TCR derives from a human donor in good health. The rearrangement links TRBV2 to TRBJ1-5; D gene unclear. CDR3 sequence reads: CASSDWQSNQPQHF. CDR3 sequence (DNA): TGTGCCAGCAGTGACTGGCAGAGCAATCAGCCCCAGCATTTT.